This entry concerns a single T cell receptor beta chain. Data came from immunoSEQ multiplex PCR; TCRdb stores just in-frame clones and leaves some out. The sample consists of roughly 50,000 clones, 81% of them appearing once. This sample was included in a study of PD-1 blockade in mismatch repair-deficient tumors. The CDR3 contains 17 residues. The junction had 9 bases not matched to a gene; V was cut back by 5 bases and J by 0 bases. CDR1 is SGHRS and CDR2 is YFSETQ in the germline V gene. The specimen was peripheral blood, collected less than 21 weeks after starting pembrolizumab. This TCR was sampled from an adult with mismatch repair-deficient cancer. The chain links TRBV5-1 to TRBJ1-1; 11 bases fit TRBD1. CDR3 sequence: CASRKGQGVLLNTEAFF. The CDR3 nucleotides are TGCGCCAGCAGGAAGGGACAGGGGGTGTTGTTGAACACTGAAGCTTTCTTT.